This T cell receptor (beta chain) was sequenced during a study of beta chain features in type 1 diabetes. All of the isolated RNA was reverse transcribed, so expressed TCRB transcripts were sequenced. Sequencing used immunoSEQ multiplex PCR; TCRdb keeps in-frame clones, though not all of them. The sample shows around 400,000 clones, 10% to 15% of them seen only once. Study outcomes and limitations: An over-representation of cells with high TCR expression could result from cDNA sequencing.

The germline CDR1 and CDR2 sequences are MNHEY and SVGAGI. The length of the CDR3 is 13 residues. V dropped 0 bases and J dropped 9 bases, with 11 bases sitting between them. This clone was picked up a small number of times. The antigen remains undetermined. The sequencing sample was made of naive CD4+ T cells from blood. This chain joins TRBV6-5 and TRBJ2-5; D is unclear. The sequence came from a man younger than 35 in good health. In DNA, the CDR3 is TGTGCCAGCAGTTACTCCTTCCGCGAGGCCCAGTACTTC. It is translated as CASSYSFREAQYF.